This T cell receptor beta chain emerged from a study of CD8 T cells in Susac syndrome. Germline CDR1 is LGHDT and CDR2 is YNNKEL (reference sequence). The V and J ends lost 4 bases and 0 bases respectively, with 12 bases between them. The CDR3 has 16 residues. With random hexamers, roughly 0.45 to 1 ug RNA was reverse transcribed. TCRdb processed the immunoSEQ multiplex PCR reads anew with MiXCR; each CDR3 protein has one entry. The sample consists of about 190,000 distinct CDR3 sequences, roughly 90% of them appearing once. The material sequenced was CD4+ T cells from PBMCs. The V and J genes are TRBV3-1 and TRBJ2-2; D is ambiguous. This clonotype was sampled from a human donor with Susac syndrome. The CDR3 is CASSPKSPPNTGELFF. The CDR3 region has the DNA TGTGCCAGCAGCCCCAAGTCTCCTCCGAACACCGGGGAGCTGTTTTTT.